This TCR beta chain was obtained from a study of T cells in Graves' hyperthyroidism and ophthalmopathy. Findings and caveats of the study: Patients with ophthalmopathy were separated from those with stable hyperthyroidism by a 13 V-J model.

This CDR3 comprises 13 residues. J was trimmed by 6 bases and V by 3 bases; bases with no gene match: 2. The V gene's germline CDR1 is MGHRA and CDR2 YSYEKL. As to this clonotype: Antigen unknown.

Those with hyperthyroidism were 18 to 65 years old, newly diagnosed, and ill for under 2 months. RNA transcripts served as the template for amplifying TCR beta CDR3 regions. TCR CDR3 underwent first-round RT-PCR with the HTBI primer set. TCRdb re-called the multiplex PCR reads through MiXCR, storing one row per CDR3 protein. The sample carries 480,000 or so distinct CDR3 sequences, roughly 14% recorded once. The origin of this receptor is a young woman with Graves' hyperthyroidism. The sample consisted of blood. The chain carries TRBV4-1 and TRBJ1-5; TRBD1 matches at 7 bases. This CDR3 is CASSQSGGQPQHF. In DNA form, the CDR3 reads TGCGCCAGCAGCCAGTCAGGGGGTCAGCCCCAGCATTTT.